Listed here are 5 T cell receptor beta chains from one sample, sequenced in a study of blood T cells in healthy people across ages (dated by TCRdb to between 2014 and 2016). Libraries were prepared through 5' RACE. The sample was run on an Illumina HiSeq 2500. A second PCR of about 6 to 11 cycles was run with a J-beta primer mix and a sample-barcoded 5' primer. In TCRdb, the public reads were trimmed at Q25 with fastp and aligned with MiXCR, with productive beta chains retained. Rows merge per CDR3 protein into single entries with the most common DNA and genes. The sample table contains some 880,000 distinct CDR3 sequences; only one count was recorded for approximately 35% of them. 10% to 15% of the sample belongs to the ten largest clones. Sequencing was performed on blood. These receptors were taken from a young man in good health.

Of note for this clonotype: A junction end diverges from the germline sequence, so it may reflect a read error. V is TRBV2 and J is TRBJ2-1; maybe TRBD1 (5 bases). The CDR3 sequence is 12 residues long. Per the germline V gene, CDR1 is SNHLY and CDR2 is FYNNEI. CDR3: CASSSIEPGQVF. CDR3 DNA sequence: TGTGCCAGCAGTTCTATTGAACCAGGGCAGGTCTTC. Variable domain in full (rest from reference TRBV2 and TRBJ2-1): EPEVTQTPSHQVTQMGQEVILRCVPISNHLYFYWYRQILGQKVEFLVSFYNNEISEKSEIFDDQFSVERPDGSNFTLKIRSTKLEDSAMYFCASSSIEPGQVFGPGTRLTVL.

The chain links TRBV29-1 to TRBJ2-7, with 8 positions matching TRBD1. CDR1 is SQVTM, CDR2 ANQGSEA, per germline. The CDR3 loop spans 13 amino acids. The V gene end was trimmed by 6 bases and the J gene end by 2 bases; junction bases not matched to a gene: 6. This chain's CDR3 is CSVSDRGTYEQYF. DNA for the CDR3: TGCAGCGTGTCCGACAGGGGCACCTACGAGCAGTACTTC.

This clonotype was seen only a few times. The V gene is TRBV4-2, the J gene TRBJ2-1; TRBD1 is a possible D gene (6 bases). This CDR3 is built from 16 residues. With 1 base removed from V and 5 bases from J, the gap between germline ends came to 15 bases. Germline V gene lookup returns CDR1 LGHNA and CDR2 YNFKEQ. DNA of the CDR3: TGTGCCAGCAGCCAAGTGGACAGCATGGAGAACAATGAGCAGTTCTTC. Translation: CASSQVDSMENNEQFF.

The chain employs TRBV20-1 and TRBJ2-3; D is perhaps TRBD1 (6 bases). This CDR3 spans 15 amino acids. V shed 2 bases and J shed 0 bases, with 12 bases lying between them. CDR1 is DFQATT, CDR2 SNEGSKA, per germline (reference sequence). The CDR3 coding sequence is TGCAGTGCTAGATACAGGGAAGGAAGCACAGATACGCAGTATTTT. It encodes CSARYREGSTDTQYF.

The genes are TRBV6-1 and TRBJ1-1; D is perhaps TRBD1 (5 bases). Germline assignment: CDR1 MNHNS and CDR2 SASEGT. The CDR3 is made up of 14 amino acids. The V and J ends lost 4 bases and 4 bases respectively, with 13 bases between them. Written as DNA, the CDR3 is TGTGCCAGCAGTGCGGACACCCGAGGCACTGAAGCTTTCTTT. It is translated as CASSADTRGTEAFF.